The sequence of this T cell receptor (beta chain) was determined in a study of cytomegalovirus exposure and HLA in healthy donors. With respect to this clone: Its antigen remains unknown.

These donors were members of the approximately 110-subject validation cohort, a group separate from the approximately 670-subject first cohort. Profiled with immunoSEQ multiplex PCR; TCRdb holds only in-frame clones, not every one. The data hold about 310,000 clones, with roughly 88% observed a single time. With 1 base removed from V and 0 bases from J, the gap between germline ends came to 10 bases. Germline CDR1 reads LGHNA; CDR2 reads YSLEER. The CDR3 sequence is 15 residues long. Study observations and caveats: A subsequent analysis found that TCR clusters from the first cohort also tended to co-occur in the 130 or so validation repertoires, with around 94% of cluster scores above 0. Listed as cytomegalovirus-associated were 164 TCR beta chains.

Sequenced input: PBMCs. This sequence originates from a man aged 25-40 years in good health and CMV-seronegative. The V and J genes are TRBV4-3 and TRBJ2-7, with D possibly TRBD1 on 5 matching bases. CDR3: CASSQGFQGSYEQYF. For the CDR3, the DNA is TGCGCCAGCAGCCAAGGGTTCCAGGGCTCCTACGAGCAGTACTTC.